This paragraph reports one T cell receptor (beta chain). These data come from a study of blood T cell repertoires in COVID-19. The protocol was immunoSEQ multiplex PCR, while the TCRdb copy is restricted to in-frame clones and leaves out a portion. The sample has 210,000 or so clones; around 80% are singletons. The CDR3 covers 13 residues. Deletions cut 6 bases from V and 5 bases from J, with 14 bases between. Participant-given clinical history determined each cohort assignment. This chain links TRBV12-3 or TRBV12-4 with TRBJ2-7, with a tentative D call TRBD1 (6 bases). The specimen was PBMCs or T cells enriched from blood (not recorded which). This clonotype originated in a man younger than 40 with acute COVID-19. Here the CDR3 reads CASSKAGTNEQYF. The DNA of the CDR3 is TGTGCCAGCAGCAAAGCCGGGACAAACGAGCAGTACTTC.